These T cell receptor beta chains were read from a single sample in a study of blood T cell repertoires in COVID-19. Assay: immunoSEQ multiplex PCR; the TCRdb copy retains only in-frame clones and omits some. Among 250,000 to 300,000 clones listed, about nine tenths were seen once. Sequenced input: peripheral blood. The receptors come from a woman aged 30 to 39 with active or convalescent COVID-19. The CDR3 runs from the conserved cysteine through the conserved F or W. The order of the fields is J gene, D gene, clone size, V gene, CDR3 DNA, CDR3 protein. A D gene is named only where the DNA matches it firmly. Where a row states a size, it is once, few, many or the class of an expanded clone; other rows omit it.

J: TRBJ2-3
D: TRBD2
size: NA
V: TRBV6-2/TRBV6-3
DNA: TGTGCCAGCAGTCCCCTAGCGGGGGGTGCAGATACGCAGTATTTT
CDR3: CASSPLAGGADTQYF

J: TRBJ1-5
D: NA
size: NA
V: TRBV5-8
DNA: TGTGCCAGCAGCCATGGGGGCTTTAGCAATCAGCCCCAGCATTTT
CDR3: CASSHGGFSNQPQHF

J: TRBJ2-1
D: NA
size: NA
V: TRBV28
DNA: TGTGCCAGCAACCTGGCGGAGAGCTCCTACAATGAGCAGTTCTTC
CDR3: CASNLAESSYNEQFF

J: TRBJ2-1
D: TRBD2
size: NA
V: TRBV6-4
DNA: TGTGCCAGCAGTGACGGCGGGGGAAGCAATGAGCAGTTCTTC
CDR3: CASSDGGGSNEQFF

J: TRBJ2-6
D: TRBD2
size: NA
V: TRBV7-3
DNA: TGTGCCAGCAGCCCTCATTTACTAGCGGGGGCCTCTGGGGCCAACGTCCTGACTTTC
CDR3: CASSPHLLAGASGANVLTF

J: TRBJ2-3
D: TRBD1
size: NA
V: TRBV27
DNA: TGTGCCAGCAGCGACAGGGGGCCGAGCACAGATACGCAGTATTTT
CDR3: CASSDRGPSTDTQYF

J: TRBJ1-6
D: NA
size: NA
V: TRBV19
DNA: TGTGCCAGTAGTAAGGGGTCGTGGATGATGGCACCCCTCCACTTT
CDR3: CASSKGSWMMAPLHF

J: TRBJ1-6
D: NA
size: NA
V: TRBV30
DNA: TGTGCCTGGAGCCTAGGTAATTCACCCCTCCACTTT
CDR3: CAWSLGNSPLHF

J: TRBJ1-4
D: NA
size: NA
V: TRBV19
DNA: TGTGCCAGTAAGCGGGGGCGAAATGAAAAACTGTTTTTT
CDR3: CASKRGRNEKLFF

J: TRBJ1-1
D: NA
size: NA
V: TRBV9
DNA: TGTGCCAGCAGCGACAGGGAAGCGAACACTGAAGCTTTCTTT
CDR3: CASSDREANTEAFF

J: TRBJ2-6
D: NA
size: NA
V: TRBV14
DNA: TGTGCCAGCAGCCAAGGGACAGAGAGAGATGGGGCCAACGTCCTGACTTTC
CDR3: CASSQGTERDGANVLTF

J: TRBJ2-7
D: NA
size: NA
V: TRBV7-9
DNA: TGTGCCAGCAGCTTCGGGGGAAGCTACGAGCAGTACTTC
CDR3: CASSFGGSYEQYF

J: TRBJ2-3
D: TRBD1
size: NA
V: TRBV19
DNA: TGTGCCAGTAGTATCGTGGGACAGGCGAACGGGCCAAATACGCAGTATTTT
CDR3: CASSIVGQANGPNTQYF

J: TRBJ1-3
D: NA
size: NA
V: TRBV29-1
DNA: TGCAGCGTTGTACTCAACTCTGGAAACACCATATATTTT
CDR3: CSVVLNSGNTIYF

J: TRBJ1-2
D: NA
size: NA
V: TRBV7-8
DNA: TGTGCCAGCAGCAGCTACAGGGTCCCTCTTTATGGCTACACCTTC
CDR3: CASSSYRVPLYGYTF

J: TRBJ2-2
D: NA
size: NA
V: TRBV6-2/TRBV6-3
DNA: TGTGCCAGCAGTCAAACAGGGTCCGGGGAGCTGTTTTTT
CDR3: CASSQTGSGELFF

J: TRBJ2-2
D: NA
size: NA
V: TRBV28
DNA: TGTGCCAGCAGTTATTCCCGACCTTCCGACAGGGGAGGGGACACCGGGGAGCTGTTTTTT
CDR3: CASSYSRPSDRGGDTGELFF

J: TRBJ2-5
D: TRBD2
size: NA
V: TRBV5-4
DNA: TGTGCCAGCAGCCGGGGCCTAGCGGGGCCCCAAGAGACCCAGTACTTC
CDR3: CASSRGLAGPQETQYF

J: TRBJ1-6
D: NA
size: NA
V: TRBV6-2/TRBV6-3
DNA: TGTGCCAGCAGTCGCACGAGCTCCTATAATTCACCCCTCCACTTT
CDR3: CASSRTSSYNSPLHF

J: TRBJ1-2
D: NA
size: NA
V: TRBV19
DNA: TGTGCCAGTAGTTTCGGGGATGGCCATAACTATGGCTACACCTTC
CDR3: CASSFGDGHNYGYTF

J: TRBJ2-3
D: TRBD2
size: NA
V: TRBV7-2
DNA: TGTGCCAGCAGTAACGGCGGGGGGGCTGCAGATACGCAGTATTTT
CDR3: CASSNGGGAADTQYF

J: TRBJ1-2
D: NA
size: NA
V: TRBV29-1
DNA: TGCAGCGTTAAAGGCGCGGACTACAGCGGCTACACCTTC
CDR3: CSVKGADYSGYTF

J: TRBJ1-3
D: TRBD1
size: NA
V: TRBV9
DNA: TGTGCCAGCAGCGTAGAGTCGATGAGACAGGGCTCTGGAAACACCATATATTTT
CDR3: CASSVESMRQGSGNTIYF

J: TRBJ2-1
D: TRBD1
size: NA
V: TRBV7-8
DNA: TGTGCCAGCAGCTTGTTCACCCGGGACAGGGTCGTATGGAATGAGCAGTTCTTC
CDR3: CASSLFTRDRVVWNEQFF

J: TRBJ2-1
D: NA
size: NA
V: TRBV14
DNA: TGTGCCAGCAGCCAAGATCTCAGGGGGGTTAGGAATGAGCAGTTCTTC
CDR3: CASSQDLRGVRNEQFF

J: TRBJ1-5
D: NA
size: few
V: TRBV6-1
DNA: TGTGCCAGCAGTGAAGTAGGGGTGGGGGGTCAGCCCCAGCATTTT
CDR3: CASSEVGVGGQPQHF

J: TRBJ2-5
D: TRBD2
size: NA
V: TRBV9
DNA: TGTGCCAGCAGCCCTGGGCTAGCGGGGAAAGAGACCCAGTACTTC
CDR3: CASSPGLAGKETQYF

J: TRBJ1-2
D: NA
size: NA
V: TRBV30
DNA: TGTGCCTGGAGGGCGACACGTTTTGGCTACACCTTC
CDR3: CAWRATRFGYTF

J: TRBJ2-3
D: NA
size: NA
V: TRBV5-1
DNA: TGCGCCAGCAGTAGAGATAGAGGTACAGATACGCAGTATTTT
CDR3: CASSRDRGTDTQYF

J: TRBJ2-7
D: NA
size: NA
V: TRBV7-7
DNA: TGTGCTAGCAGCCCCGGACTCCCGAGCTACGAGCAGTACTTC
CDR3: CASSPGLPSYEQYF